The 7 T cell receptor beta chains in this list originate from one sample, sequenced in a study of blood T cell repertoires in COVID-19. The data were produced by immunoSEQ multiplex PCR, yet TCRdb's version contains in-frame clones alone and is incomplete. Of roughly 250,000 clones in the sample, more than 85% were seen once. The sample consisted of peripheral blood. The receptor set was obtained from a person between 18 and 35 years old with COVID-19, enrolled during active disease.

The chain combines TRBV7-9 with TRBJ2-1; 12 positions agree with TRBD2. V dropped 4 bases and J dropped 3; count of bases not matched to a gene: 4. Germline values: CDR1 SEHNR, CDR2 FQNEAQ (reference sequence). The CDR3 contains 16 residues. The CDR3 here is CASSSRTSGIYNEQFF. The CDR3 nucleotides read TGTGCCAGCAGCTCCCGGACTAGCGGGATCTACAATGAGCAGTTCTTC. The whole variable domain, remainder taken from reference TRBV7-9 and TRBJ2-1, is DTGVSQNPRHKITKRGQNVTFRCDPISEHNRLYWYRQTLGQGPEFLTYFQNEAQLEKSRLLSDRFSAERPKGSFSTLEIQRTEQGDSAMYLCASSSRTSGIYNEQFFGPGTRLTVL.

The V gene is TRBV11-3, the J gene TRBJ2-5; perhaps TRBD1 as D (7 bases). V lost 0 bases and J 3 bases, leaving 14 bases between the germline ends. Germline V lookup: CDR1 SGHNT, CDR2 YENEEA. This CDR3 region has 16 residues. CDR3 nucleotides: TGTGCCAGCAGCTTAGATCACGGCAGGGGGGAAGAGACCCAGTACTTC. It encodes CASSLDHGRGEETQYF.

The sample holds one count of this clone. This chain joins TRBV27 and TRBJ2-1, with a tentative D call TRBD1 (6 bases). Germline-derived CDR1 and CDR2 are MNHEY and SMNVEV (reference sequence). This CDR3 is built from 14 residues. Trimming cost V 6 bases and J 0 bases, with 9 bases left between them. This CDR3 reads CASSPGVSYNEQFF. DNA of the CDR3: TGTGCCAGCAGCCCAGGGGTCTCCTACAATGAGCAGTTCTTC.

The chain couples TRBV4-1 to TRBJ1-4; 9 bases match TRBD1. The junction had 10 bases not matched to a gene; V was cut back by 3 bases and J by 2 bases. The CDR3 sequence is 18 residues long. Germline-derived CDR1 and CDR2 are MGHRA and YSYEKL. The CDR3 loop is CASSQTPFTGGTNEKLFF. In nucleotides, the CDR3 is TGCGCCAGCAGCCAGACCCCATTTACAGGGGGCACTAATGAAAAACTGTTTTTT.

This clone was counted a few times. This chain joins TRBV6-2 or TRBV6-3 and TRBJ2-5; 8 bases align to TRBD2. There are 13 residues in the CDR3. Germline lookup yields CDR1 MNHEY and CDR2 SVGEGT. V dropped 5 bases and J dropped 5; count of bases not matched to a gene: 4. The CDR3 region has the DNA TGTGCCAGCAGTCGGACTAGCCTGGAGACCCAGTACTTC. This sequence encodes CASSRTSLETQYF.

The chain employs TRBV4-1 and TRBJ2-7; the D gene is possibly TRBD1 (5 bases). With 4 bases removed from V and 6 bases from J, the gap between germline ends came to 10 bases. This CDR3 is built from 12 residues. Germline V CDR1 and CDR2: MGHRA, YSYEKL. This chain's CDR3 is CASSLQGSEQYF. CDR3 DNA sequence: TGCGCCAGCAGCCTTCAGGGAAGCGAGCAGTACTTC.

The chain uses TRBV3-1 (or the pseudogene TRBV3-2) and TRBJ1-6; D unclear. This CDR3 is 14 amino acids long. Germline CDR1 is LGHDT and CDR2 is YNNKEL (reference sequence). With 7 bases removed from V and 3 bases from J, the gap between germline ends came to 10 bases. Written as DNA, the CDR3 is TGTGCCAGCAAACGAACGGGCTATAATTCACCCCTCCACTTT. It specifies CASKRTGYNSPLHF.